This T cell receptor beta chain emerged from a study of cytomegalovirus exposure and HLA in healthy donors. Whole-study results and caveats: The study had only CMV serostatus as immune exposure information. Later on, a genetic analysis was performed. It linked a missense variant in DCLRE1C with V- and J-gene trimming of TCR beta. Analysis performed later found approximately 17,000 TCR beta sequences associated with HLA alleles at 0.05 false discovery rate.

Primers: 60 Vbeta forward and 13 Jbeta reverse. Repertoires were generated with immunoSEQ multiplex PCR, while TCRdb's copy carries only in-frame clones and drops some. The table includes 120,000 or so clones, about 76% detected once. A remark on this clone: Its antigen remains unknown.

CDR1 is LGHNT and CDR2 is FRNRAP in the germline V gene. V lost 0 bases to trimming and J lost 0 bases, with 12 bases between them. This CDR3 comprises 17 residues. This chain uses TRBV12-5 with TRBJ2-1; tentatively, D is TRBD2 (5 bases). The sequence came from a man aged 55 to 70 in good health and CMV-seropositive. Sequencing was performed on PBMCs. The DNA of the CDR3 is TGTGCTAGTGGTTTGGTTATCGGGGATATCTCCTACAATGAGCAGTTCTTC. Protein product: CASGLVIGDISYNEQFF.